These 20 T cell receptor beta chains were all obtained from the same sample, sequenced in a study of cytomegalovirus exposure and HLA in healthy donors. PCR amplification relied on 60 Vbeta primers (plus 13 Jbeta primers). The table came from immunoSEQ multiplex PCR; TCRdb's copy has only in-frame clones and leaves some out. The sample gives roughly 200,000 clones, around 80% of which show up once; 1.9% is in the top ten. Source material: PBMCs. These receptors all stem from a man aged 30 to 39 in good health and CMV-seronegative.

The CDR3 nucleotides are TGTGCCAGCAGTAGAGGCACAGGAGGGTTCGCCTATGGCTACACCTTC. It encodes CASSRGTGGFAYGYTF. This rearrangement joins TRBV27 to TRBJ1-2; a possible D gene is TRBD1 (5 bases). Trimming left V 5 bases short and J 4 bases short, with 20 bases between. Germline V gene sequence: CDR1 MNHEY, CDR2 SMNVEV (reference sequence). The CDR3 runs to 16 residues.

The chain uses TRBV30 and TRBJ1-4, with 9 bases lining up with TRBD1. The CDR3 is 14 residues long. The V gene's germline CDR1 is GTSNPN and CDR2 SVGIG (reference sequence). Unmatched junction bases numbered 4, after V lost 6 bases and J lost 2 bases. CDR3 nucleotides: TGTGCCTGCACAGGGGGCTACACTAATGAAAAACTGTTTTTT. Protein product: CACTGGYTNEKLFF.

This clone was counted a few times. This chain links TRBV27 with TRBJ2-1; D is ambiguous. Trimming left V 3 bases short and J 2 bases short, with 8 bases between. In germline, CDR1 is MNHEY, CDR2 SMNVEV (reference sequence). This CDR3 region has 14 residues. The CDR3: CASSLAETYNEQFF. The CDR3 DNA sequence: TGTGCCAGCAGTTTGGCGGAAACCTACAATGAGCAGTTCTTC.

The CDR3 spells CSVEQWAHSGNTIYF. In nucleotides, the CDR3 is TGCAGCGTTGAGCAGTGGGCTCACTCTGGAAACACCATATATTTT. The V call is TRBV29-1, the J call TRBJ1-3; D is ambiguous. Trimming left V 3 bases short and J 0 bases short, with 12 bases between. This CDR3 is 15 amino acids long. Germline assignment: CDR1 SQVTM and CDR2 ANQGSEA.

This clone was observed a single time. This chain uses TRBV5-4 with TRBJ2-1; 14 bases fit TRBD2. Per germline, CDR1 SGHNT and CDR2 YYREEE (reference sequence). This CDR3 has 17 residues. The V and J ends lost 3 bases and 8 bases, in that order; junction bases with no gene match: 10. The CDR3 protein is CASSSGLAGGLGDEQFF. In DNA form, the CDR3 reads TGTGCCAGCAGCTCTGGACTAGCGGGAGGTCTAGGCGATGAGCAGTTCTTC.

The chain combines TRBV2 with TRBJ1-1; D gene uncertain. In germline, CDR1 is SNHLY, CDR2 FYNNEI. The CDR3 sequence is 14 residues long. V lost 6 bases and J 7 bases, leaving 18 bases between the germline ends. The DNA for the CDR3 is TGTGCCAGCAGCGAGGGTACCGGGGTGATTGAAGCTTTCTTT. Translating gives CASSEGTGVIEAFF.

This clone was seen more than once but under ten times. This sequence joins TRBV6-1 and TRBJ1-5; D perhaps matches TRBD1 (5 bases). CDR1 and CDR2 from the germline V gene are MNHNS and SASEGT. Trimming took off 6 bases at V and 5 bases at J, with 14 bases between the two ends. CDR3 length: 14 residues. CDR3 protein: CASSRVLKDQPQHF. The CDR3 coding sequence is TGTGCCAGCAGCAGGGTGTTAAAGGATCAGCCCCAGCATTTT.

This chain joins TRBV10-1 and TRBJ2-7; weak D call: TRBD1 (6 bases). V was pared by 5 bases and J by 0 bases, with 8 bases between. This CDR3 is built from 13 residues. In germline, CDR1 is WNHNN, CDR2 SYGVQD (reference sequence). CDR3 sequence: CASSRQDSYEQYF. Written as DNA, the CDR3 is TGCGCCAGCAGTCGACAGGACTCCTACGAGCAGTACTTC.

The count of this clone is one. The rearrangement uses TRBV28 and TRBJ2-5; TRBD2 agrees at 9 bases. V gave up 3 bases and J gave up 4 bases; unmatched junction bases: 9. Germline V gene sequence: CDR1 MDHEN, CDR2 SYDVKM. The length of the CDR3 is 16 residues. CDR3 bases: TGTGCCAGCAGTTTTTTGCTGGCGGGAGGGCCAGAGACCCAGTACTTC. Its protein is CASSFLLAGGPETQYF.

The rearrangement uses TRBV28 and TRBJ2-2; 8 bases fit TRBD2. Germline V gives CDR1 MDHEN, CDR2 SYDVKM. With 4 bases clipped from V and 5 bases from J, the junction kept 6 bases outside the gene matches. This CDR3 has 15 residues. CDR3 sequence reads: CASSSSGSGTGELFF. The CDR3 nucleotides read TGTGCCAGCAGTTCCAGCGGGAGTGGTACCGGGGAGCTGTTTTTT.

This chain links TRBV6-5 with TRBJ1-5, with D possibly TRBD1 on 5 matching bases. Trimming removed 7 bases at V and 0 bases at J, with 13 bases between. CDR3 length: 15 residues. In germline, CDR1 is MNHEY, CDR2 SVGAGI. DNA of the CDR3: TGTGCCAGCAACCGACAGTATGATAGCAATCAGCCCCAGCATTTT. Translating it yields CASNRQYDSNQPQHF.

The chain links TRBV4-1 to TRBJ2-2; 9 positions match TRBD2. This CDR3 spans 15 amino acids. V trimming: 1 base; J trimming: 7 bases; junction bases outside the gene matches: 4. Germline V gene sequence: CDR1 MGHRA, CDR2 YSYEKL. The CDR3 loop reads CASSQGSSGVGELFF. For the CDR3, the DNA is TGCGCCAGCAGCCAAGGTTCTAGCGGGGTCGGGGAGCTGTTTTTT.

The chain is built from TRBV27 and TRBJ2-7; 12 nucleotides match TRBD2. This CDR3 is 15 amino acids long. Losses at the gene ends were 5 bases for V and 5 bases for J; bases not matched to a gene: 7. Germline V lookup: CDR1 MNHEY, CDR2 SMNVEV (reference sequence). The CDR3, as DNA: TGTGCCAGCAGTCTGGGGACTAGCGGGTCCCACGAGCAGTACTTC. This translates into CASSLGTSGSHEQYF.

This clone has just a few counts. The CDR3 here is CASNTPRGVNNEQFF. CDR3 DNA sequence: TGTGCCAGCAACACGCCCCGCGGGGTTAACAATGAGCAGTTCTTC. The rearrangement links TRBV2 to TRBJ2-1, with D possibly TRBD2 on 6 matching bases. Germline-derived CDR1 and CDR2 are SNHLY and FYNNEI. The CDR3 has 15 residues. V dropped 7 bases and J dropped 5 bases, with 18 bases sitting between them.

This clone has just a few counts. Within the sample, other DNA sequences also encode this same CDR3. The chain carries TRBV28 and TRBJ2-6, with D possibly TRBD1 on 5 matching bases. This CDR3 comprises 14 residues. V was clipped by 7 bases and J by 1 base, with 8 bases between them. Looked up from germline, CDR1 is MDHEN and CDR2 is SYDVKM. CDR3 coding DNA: TGTGCCAGCATCGACAGTTCTGGGGCCAACGTCCTGACTTTC. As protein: CASIDSSGANVLTF.

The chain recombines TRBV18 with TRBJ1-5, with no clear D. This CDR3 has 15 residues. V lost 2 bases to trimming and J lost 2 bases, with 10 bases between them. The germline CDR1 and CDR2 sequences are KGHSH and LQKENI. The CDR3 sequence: CASSPEGSRNQPQHF. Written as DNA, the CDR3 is TGTGCCAGCTCACCAGAAGGGAGTCGCAATCAGCCCCAGCATTTT.

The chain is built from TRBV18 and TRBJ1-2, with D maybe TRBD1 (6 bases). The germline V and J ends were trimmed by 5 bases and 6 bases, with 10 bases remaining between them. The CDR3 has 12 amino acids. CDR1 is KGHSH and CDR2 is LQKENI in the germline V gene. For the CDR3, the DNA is TGTGCCAGCTCAGCGAACAGGGATGGCTACACCTTC. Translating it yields CASSANRDGYTF.

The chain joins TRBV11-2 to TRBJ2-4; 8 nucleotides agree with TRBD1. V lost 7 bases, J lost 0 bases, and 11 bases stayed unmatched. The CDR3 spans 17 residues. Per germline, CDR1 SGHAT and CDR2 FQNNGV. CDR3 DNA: TGTGCCAGCAATAGGGGGTCGGGGACAGGAGCCAAAAACATTCAGTACTTC. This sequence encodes CASNRGSGTGAKNIQYF.

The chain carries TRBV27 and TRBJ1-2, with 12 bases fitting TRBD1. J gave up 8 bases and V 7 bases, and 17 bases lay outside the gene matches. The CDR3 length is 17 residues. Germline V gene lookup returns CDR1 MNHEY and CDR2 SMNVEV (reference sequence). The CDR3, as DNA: TGTGCCAGCACCGTAGCCGGGACAGGGGGCAGAAACAAAGGCTACACCTTC. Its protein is CASTVAGTGGRNKGYTF.

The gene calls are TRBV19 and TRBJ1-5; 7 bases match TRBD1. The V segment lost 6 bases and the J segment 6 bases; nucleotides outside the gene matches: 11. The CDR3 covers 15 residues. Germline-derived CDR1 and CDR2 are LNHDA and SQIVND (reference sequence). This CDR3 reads CASRPTGASRQPQHF. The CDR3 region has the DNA TGTGCCAGTAGACCAACAGGGGCGTCCCGTCAGCCCCAGCATTTT. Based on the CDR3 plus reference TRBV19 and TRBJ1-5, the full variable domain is DGGITQSPKYLFRKEGQNVTLSCEQNLNHDAMYWYRQDPGQGLRLIYYSQIVNDFQKGDIAEGYSVSREKKESFPLTVTSAQKNPTAFYLCASRPTGASRQPQHFGDGTRLSIL.